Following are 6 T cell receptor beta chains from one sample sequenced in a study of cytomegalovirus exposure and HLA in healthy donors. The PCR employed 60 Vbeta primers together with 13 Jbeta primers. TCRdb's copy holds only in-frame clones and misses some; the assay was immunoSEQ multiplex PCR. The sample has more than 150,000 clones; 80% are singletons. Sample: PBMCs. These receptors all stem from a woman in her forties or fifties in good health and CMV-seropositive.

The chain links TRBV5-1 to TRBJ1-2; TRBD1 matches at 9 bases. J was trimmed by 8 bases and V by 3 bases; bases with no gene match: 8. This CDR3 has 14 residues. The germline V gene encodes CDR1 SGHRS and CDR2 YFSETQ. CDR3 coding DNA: TGCGCCAGCAGCTCCTTGGACAGGGGCGGAGGCTACACCTTC. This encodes CASSSLDRGGGYTF. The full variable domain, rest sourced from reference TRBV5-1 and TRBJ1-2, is KAGVTQTPRYLIKTRGQQVTLSCSPISGHRSVSWYQQTPGQGLQFLFEYFSETQRNKGNFPGRFSGRQFSNSRSEMNVSTLELGDSALYLCASSSLDRGGGYTFGSGTRLTVV.

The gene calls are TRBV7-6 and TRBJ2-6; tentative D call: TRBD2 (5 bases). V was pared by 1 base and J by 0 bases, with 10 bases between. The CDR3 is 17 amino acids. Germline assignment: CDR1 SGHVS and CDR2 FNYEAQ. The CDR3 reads CASSLGGADSGANVLTF. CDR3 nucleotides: TGTGCCAGCAGCTTAGGGGGAGCCGACTCTGGGGCCAACGTCCTGACTTTC. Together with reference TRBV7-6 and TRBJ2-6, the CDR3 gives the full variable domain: GAGVSQSPRYKVTKRGQDVALRCDPISGHVSLYWYRQALGQGPEFLTYFNYEAQQDKSGLPNDRFSAERPEGSISTLTIQRTEQRDSAMYRCASSLGGADSGANVLTFGAGSRLTVL.

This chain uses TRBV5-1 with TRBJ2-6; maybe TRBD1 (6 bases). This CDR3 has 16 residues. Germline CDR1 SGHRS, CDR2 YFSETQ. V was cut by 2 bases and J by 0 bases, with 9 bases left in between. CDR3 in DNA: TGCGCCAGCAGCTTTGGGACAAGCTCTGGGGCCAACGTCCTGACTTTC. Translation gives CASSFGTSSGANVLTF.

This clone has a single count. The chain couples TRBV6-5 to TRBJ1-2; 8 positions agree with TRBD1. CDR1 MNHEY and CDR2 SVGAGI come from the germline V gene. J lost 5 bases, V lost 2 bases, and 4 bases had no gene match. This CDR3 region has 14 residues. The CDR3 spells CASSYQQGGYGYTF. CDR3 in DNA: TGTGCCAGCAGTTACCAACAGGGGGGATATGGCTACACCTTC.

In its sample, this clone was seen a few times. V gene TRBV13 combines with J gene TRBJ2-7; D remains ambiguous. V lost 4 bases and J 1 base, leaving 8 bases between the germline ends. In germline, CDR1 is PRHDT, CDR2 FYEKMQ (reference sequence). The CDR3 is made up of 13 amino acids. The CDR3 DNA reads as TGTGCCAGCAGCTGGCCAGAATCCTACGAGCAGTACTTC. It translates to CASSWPESYEQYF. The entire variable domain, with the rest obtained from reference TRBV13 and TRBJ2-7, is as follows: AAGVIQSPRHLIKEKRETATLKCYPIPRHDTVYWYQQGPGQDPQFLISFYEKMQSDKGSIPDRFSAQQFSDYHSELNMSSLELGDSALYFCASSWPESYEQYFGPGTRLTVT.

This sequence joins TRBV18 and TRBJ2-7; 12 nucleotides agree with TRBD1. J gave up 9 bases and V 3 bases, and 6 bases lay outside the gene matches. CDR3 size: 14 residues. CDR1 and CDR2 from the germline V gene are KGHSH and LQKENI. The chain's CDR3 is CASSPGTGGDGQYF. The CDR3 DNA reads TGTGCCAGCTCACCCGGGACAGGGGGCGATGGGCAGTACTTC. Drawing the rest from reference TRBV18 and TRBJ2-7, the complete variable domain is NAGVMQNPRHLVRRRGQEARLRCSPMKGHSHVYWYRQLPEEGLKFMVYLQKENIIDESGMPKERFSAEFPKEGPSILRIQQVVRGDSAAYFCASSPGTGGDGQYFGPGTRLTVT.